The source of this T cell receptor (beta chain) is a study of blood T cell repertoires in COVID-19. Study-level information: COVID-19 samples, acute and convalescent, were from the United States, Italy and Spain. PBMCs, B-cell-depleted T cells, or T cells provided the cDNA or gDNA that made up the material.

Trimming cost V 5 bases and J 2 bases; bases outside gene matches: 5. Germline V CDR1 and CDR2: SEHNR, FQNEAQ (reference sequence). This CDR3 is built from 16 residues. Per the authors' pipeline: Nucleated cell number was recorded as an estimate derived from reference gene primer amplification. Produced via immunoSEQ multiplex PCR; TCRdb's table is partial and in-frame only. V and J calls and clone size follow that table, whereas D and trimming were derived from the DNA. This sample has 150,000 to 200,000 clones; about 85% occur once, and the top ten carry about 18%. The receptor was derived from a person aged 65 to 85 with COVID-19, enrolled during active disease. What was sequenced was peripheral blood. The J gene is TRBJ1-6, the V gene TRBV7-9; TRBD1 matches at 8 bases. CDR3 sequence reads: CASSAPGQAYNSPLHF. For the CDR3, the DNA is TGTGCCAGCAGCGCACCGGGACAGGCCTATAATTCACCCCTCCACTTT.